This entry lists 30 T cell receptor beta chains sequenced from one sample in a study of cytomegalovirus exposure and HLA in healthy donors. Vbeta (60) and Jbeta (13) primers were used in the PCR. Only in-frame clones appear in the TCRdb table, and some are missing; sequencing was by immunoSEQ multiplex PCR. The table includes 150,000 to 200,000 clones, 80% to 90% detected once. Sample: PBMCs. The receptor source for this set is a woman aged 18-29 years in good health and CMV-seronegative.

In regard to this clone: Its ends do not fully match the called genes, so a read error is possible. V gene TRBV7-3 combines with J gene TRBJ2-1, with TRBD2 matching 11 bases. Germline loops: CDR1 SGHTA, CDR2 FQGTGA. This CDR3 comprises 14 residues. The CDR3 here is CSSSLAGGNNEQFF. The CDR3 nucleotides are TGTTCCAGCAGCCTAGCGGGAGGAAACAATGAGCAGTTCTTC.

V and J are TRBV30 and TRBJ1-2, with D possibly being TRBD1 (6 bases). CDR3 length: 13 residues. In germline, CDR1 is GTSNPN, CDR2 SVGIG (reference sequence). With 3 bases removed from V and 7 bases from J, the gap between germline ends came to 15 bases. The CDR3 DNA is TGTGCCTGGAGCACCCACAGGGCCGGTGGCTACACCTTC. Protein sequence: CAWSTHRAGGYTF.

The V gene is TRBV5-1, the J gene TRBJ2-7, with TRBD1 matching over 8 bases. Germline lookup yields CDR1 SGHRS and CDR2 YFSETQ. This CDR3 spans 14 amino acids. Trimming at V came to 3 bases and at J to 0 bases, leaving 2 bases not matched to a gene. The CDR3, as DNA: TGCGCCAGCAGCTGGGACAGGCCCTCCTACGAGCAGTACTTC. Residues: CASSWDRPSYEQYF.

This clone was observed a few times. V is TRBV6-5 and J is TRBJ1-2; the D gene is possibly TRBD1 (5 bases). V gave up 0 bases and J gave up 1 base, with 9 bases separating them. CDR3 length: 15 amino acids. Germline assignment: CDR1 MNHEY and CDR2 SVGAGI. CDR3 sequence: CASSYSAGDNYGYTF. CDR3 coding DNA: TGTGCCAGCAGTTACTCAGCGGGGGATAACTATGGCTACACCTTC.

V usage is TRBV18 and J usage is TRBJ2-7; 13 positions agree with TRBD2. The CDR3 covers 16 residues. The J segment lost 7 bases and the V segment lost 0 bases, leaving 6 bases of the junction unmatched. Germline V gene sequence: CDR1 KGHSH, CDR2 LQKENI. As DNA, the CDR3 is TGTGCCAGCTCACCACCCGGACTAGCGGGAGTGAGGGAGCAGTACTTC. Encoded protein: CASSPPGLAGVREQYF. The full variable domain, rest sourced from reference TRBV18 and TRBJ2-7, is NAGVMQNPRHLVRRRGQEARLRCSPMKGHSHVYWYRQLPEEGLKFMVYLQKENIIDESGMPKERFSAEFPKEGPSILRIQQVVRGDSAAYFCASSPPGLAGVREQYFGPGTRLTVT.

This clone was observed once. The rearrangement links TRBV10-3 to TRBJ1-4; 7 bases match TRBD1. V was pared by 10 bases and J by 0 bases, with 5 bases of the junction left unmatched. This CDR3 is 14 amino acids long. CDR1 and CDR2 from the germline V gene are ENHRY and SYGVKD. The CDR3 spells CATRDSATNEKLFF. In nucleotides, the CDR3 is TGTGCCACCAGGGACAGTGCAACTAATGAAAAACTGTTTTTT.

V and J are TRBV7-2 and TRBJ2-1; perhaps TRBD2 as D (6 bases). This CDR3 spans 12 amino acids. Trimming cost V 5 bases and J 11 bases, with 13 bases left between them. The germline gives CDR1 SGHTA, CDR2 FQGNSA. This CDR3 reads CASSPERVKQFF. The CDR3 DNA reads TGTGCCAGCAGCCCGGAGCGGGTCAAGCAGTTCTTC.

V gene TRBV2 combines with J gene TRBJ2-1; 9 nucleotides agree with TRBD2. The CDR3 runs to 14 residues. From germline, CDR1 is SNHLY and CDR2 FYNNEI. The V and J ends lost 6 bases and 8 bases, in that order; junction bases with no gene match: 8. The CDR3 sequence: CASSRTSVVDEQFF. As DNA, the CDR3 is TGTGCCAGCAGCCGGACTAGCGTGGTCGATGAGCAGTTCTTC.

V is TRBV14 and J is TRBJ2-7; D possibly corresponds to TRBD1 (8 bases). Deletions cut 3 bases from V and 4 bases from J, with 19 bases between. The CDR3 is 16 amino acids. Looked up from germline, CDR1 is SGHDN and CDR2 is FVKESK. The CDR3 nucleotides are TGTGCCAGCAGCCACCGAGCGGGGACAGGCCGATACGAGCAGTACTTC. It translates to CASSHRAGTGRYEQYF.

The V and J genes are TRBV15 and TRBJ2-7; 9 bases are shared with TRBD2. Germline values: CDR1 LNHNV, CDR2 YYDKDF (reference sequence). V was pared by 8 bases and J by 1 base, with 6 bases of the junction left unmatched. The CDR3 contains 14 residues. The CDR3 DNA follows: TGTGCCACCCGGCCAGCGGGAGGTTCCTACGAGCAGTACTTC. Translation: CATRPAGGSYEQYF.

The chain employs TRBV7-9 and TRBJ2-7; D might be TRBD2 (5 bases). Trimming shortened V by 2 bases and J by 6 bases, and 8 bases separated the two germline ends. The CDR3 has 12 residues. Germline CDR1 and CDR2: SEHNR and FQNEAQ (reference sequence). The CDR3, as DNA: TGTGCCAGCAGCTTAAGTAGCGCCGAGCAGTACTTC. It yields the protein CASSLSSAEQYF.

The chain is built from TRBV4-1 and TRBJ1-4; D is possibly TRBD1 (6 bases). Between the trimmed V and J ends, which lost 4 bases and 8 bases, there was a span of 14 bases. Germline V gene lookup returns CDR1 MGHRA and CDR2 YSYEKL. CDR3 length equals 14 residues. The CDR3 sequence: CASSRTGIREKLFF. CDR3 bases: TGCGCCAGCAGCCGTACAGGGATTCGCGAAAAACTGTTTTTT.

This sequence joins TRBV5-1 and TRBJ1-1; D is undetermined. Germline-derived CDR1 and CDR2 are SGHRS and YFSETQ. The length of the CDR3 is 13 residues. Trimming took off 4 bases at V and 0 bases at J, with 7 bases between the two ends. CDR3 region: CASSPTMNTEAFF. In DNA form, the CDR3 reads TGCGCCAGCAGCCCGACAATGAACACTGAAGCTTTCTTT.

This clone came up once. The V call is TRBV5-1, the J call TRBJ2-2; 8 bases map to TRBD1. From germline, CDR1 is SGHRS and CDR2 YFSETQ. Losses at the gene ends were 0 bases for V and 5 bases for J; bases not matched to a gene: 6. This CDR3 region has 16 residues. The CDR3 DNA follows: TGCGCCAGCAGCTTGGGGACAGGGTCCTCGACCGGGGAGCTGTTTTTT. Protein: CASSLGTGSSTGELFF.

In DNA form, the CDR3 reads TGTGCCAGCAGCCCCCGGACAGGGATAAACTATGGCTACACCTTC. Protein: CASSPRTGINYGYTF. V usage is TRBV7-7 and J usage is TRBJ1-2, with 8 bases fitting TRBD1. This CDR3 spans 15 amino acids. The trim removed 5 bases at V and 2 bases at J, leaving 7 bases unmatched. Germline CDR1 is SSHAT and CDR2 is FNYEAQ (reference sequence).

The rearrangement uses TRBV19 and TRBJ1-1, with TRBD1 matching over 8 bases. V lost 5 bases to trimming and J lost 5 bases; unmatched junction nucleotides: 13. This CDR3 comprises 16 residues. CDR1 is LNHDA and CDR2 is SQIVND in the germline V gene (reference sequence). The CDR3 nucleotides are TGTGCCAGTAGTGCCCTGCCCGGACAGGGAGGGACTGAAGCTTTCTTT. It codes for CASSALPGQGGTEAFF.

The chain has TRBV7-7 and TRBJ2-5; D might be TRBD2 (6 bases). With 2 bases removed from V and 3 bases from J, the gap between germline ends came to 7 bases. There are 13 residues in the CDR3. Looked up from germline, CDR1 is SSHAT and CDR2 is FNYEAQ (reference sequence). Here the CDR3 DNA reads TGTGCCAGCAGCTTACGGAGGGAAGAGACCCAGTACTTC. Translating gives CASSLRREETQYF. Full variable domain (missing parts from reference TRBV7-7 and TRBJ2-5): GAGVSQSPRYKVTKRGQDVTLRCDPISSHATLYWYQQALGQGPEFLTYFNYEAQPDKSGLPSDRFSAERPEGSISTLTIQRTEQRDSAMYRCASSLRREETQYFGPGTRLLVL.

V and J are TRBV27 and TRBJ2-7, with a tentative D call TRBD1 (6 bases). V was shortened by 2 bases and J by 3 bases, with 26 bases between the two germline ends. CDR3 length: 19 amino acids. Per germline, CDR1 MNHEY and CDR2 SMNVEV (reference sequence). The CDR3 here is CASSLNPTGLGYANYEQYF. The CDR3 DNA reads TGTGCCAGCAGTTTAAACCCCACAGGGCTGGGTTACGCTAACTACGAGCAGTACTTC.

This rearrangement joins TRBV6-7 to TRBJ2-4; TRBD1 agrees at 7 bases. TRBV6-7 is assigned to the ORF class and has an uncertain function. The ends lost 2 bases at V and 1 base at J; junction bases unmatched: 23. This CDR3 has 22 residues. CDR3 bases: TGTGCCAGCAGTTACGGGCAGGGGGAGAAGGGAAACCCGCCTCTGGCCAAAAACATTCAGTACTTC. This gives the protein CASSYGQGEKGNPPLAKNIQYF.

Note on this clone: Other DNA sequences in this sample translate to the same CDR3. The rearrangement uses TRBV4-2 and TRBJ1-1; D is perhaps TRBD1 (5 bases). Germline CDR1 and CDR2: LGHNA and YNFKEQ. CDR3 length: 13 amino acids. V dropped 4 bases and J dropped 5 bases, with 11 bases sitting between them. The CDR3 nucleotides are TGTGCCAGCAGCCGTGGGGGAGGGACTGAAGCTTTCTTT. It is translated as CASSRGGGTEAFF.

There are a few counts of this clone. The CDR3 DNA follows: TGTGCCAGCAGCGATCCCGGGACTAGCGGGATTAGCAATGAGCAGTTCTTC. It yields the protein CASSDPGTSGISNEQFF. The chain carries TRBV9 and TRBJ2-1, with TRBD2 matching 13 bases. The CDR3 runs to 17 residues. Germline trimming cut 3 bases from V and 6 bases from J; bases unmatched to any gene: 9. The V gene's germline CDR1 is SGDLS and CDR2 YYNGEE. The whole variable domain, remainder taken from reference TRBV9 and TRBJ2-1, is DSGVTQTPKHLITATGQRVTLRCSPRSGDLSVYWYQQSLDQGLQFLIQYYNGEERAKGNILERFSAQQFPDLHSELNLSSLELGDSALYFCASSDPGTSGISNEQFFGPGTRLTVL.

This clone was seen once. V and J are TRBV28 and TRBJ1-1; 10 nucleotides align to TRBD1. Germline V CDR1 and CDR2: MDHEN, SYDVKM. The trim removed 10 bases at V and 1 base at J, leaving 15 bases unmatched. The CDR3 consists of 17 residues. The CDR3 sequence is CATSPRDRGRWNTEAFF. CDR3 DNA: TGTGCCACCAGCCCCCGGGACAGGGGAAGGTGGAACACTGAAGCTTTCTTT.

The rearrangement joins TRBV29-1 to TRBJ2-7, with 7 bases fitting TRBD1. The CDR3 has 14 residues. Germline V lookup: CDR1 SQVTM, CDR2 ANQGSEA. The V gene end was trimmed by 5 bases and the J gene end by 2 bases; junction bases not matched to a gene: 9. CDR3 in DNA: TGCAGCGTTTCACCAGGGGGTTACCCCTACGAGCAGTACTTC. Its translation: CSVSPGGYPYEQYF.

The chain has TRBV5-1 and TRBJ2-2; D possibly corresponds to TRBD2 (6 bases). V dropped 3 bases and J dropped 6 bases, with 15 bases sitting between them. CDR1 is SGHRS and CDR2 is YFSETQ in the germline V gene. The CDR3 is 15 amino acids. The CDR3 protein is CASSYRETGPGELFF. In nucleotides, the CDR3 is TGCGCCAGCAGCTACCGGGAGACCGGGCCCGGGGAGCTGTTTTTT.

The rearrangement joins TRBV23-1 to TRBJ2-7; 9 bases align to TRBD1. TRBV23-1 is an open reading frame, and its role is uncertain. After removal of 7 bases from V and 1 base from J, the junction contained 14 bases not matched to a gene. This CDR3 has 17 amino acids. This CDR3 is CASTGQGPSRFSYEQYF. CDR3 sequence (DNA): TGCGCCAGCACGGGACAGGGACCTTCCCGTTTTTCCTACGAGCAGTACTTC.

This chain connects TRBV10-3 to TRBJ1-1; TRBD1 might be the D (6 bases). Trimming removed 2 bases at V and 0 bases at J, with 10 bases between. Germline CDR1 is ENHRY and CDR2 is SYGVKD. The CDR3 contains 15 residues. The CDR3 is CAISEGRGMNTEAFF. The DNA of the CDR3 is TGTGCCATCAGTGAGGGCAGGGGTATGAACACTGAAGCTTTCTTT.

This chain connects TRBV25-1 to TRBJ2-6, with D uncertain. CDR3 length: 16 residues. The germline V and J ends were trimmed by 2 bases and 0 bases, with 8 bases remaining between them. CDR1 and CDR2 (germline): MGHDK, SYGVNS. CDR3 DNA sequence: TGTGCCAGCAGTGAAGGGCAGAGCTCTGGGGCCAACGTCCTGACTTTC. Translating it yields CASSEGQSSGANVLTF.

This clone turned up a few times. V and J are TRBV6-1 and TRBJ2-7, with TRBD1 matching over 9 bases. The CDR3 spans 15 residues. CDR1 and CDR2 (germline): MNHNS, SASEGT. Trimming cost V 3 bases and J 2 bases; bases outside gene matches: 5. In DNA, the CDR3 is TGTGCCAGCAGTGATCGGGACAGGGACACCTACGAGCAGTACTTC. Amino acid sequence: CASSDRDRDTYEQYF.

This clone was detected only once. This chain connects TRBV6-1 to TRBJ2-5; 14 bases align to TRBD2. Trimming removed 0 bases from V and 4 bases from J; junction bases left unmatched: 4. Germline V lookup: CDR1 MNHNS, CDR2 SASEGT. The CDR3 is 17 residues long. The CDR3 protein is CASSEATTSGGAETQYF. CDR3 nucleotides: TGTGCCAGCAGTGAAGCAACGACTAGCGGGGGGGCAGAGACCCAGTACTTC.

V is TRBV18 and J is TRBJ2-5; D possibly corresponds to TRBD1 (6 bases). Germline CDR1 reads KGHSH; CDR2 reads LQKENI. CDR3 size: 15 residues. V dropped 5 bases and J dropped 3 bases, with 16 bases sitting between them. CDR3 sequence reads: CASSSNIQGKETQYF. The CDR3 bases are TGTGCCAGCTCATCAAATATACAGGGAAAAGAGACCCAGTACTTC.